Listed here are 10 T cell receptor beta chains from one sample, sequenced in a study of graft-versus-host responses after intestinal transplantation. These receptors lack a known antigen. TCRdb keeps only in-frame clones here, not all; method: immunoSEQ multiplex PCR. This sample has 90,000 to 150,000 clones, with approximately 95% found just once. Source: unstimulated CD4+ T cells sorted from spleen or lymph node cells, taken before intestinal transplant. The receptors stem from a human donor who received an intestinal transplant.

The chain joins TRBV6-1 to TRBJ2-4; D may match TRBD1 or TRBD2 (7 bases each). V gave up 1 base and J gave up 8 bases, with 12 bases separating them. This CDR3 spans 14 amino acids. Germline V gene data show CDR1 as MNHNS and CDR2 as SASEGT. This CDR3 reads CASSEGSGGDIQYF. As DNA, the CDR3 is TGTGCCAGCAGTGAAGGTTCAGGGGGGGACATTCAGTACTTC.

V is TRBV15 and J is TRBJ2-7; 8 bases match TRBD2. The CDR3 sequence is 18 residues long. Germline V gene data show CDR1 as LNHNV and CDR2 as YYDKDF (reference sequence). J gave up 4 bases and V 1 base, and 15 bases lay outside the gene matches. CDR3: CATSRVWTSIIGAYEQYF. CDR3 in DNA: TGTGCCACCAGCAGAGTTTGGACTAGCATCATTGGGGCTTACGAGCAGTACTTC.

The chain is built from TRBV19 and TRBJ1-1, with 8 nucleotides matching TRBD1. Trimming cost V 5 bases and J 4 bases; bases outside gene matches: 6. Germline-derived CDR1 and CDR2 are LNHDA and SQIVND (reference sequence). This CDR3 contains 14 residues. This chain's CDR3 is CASSAQGARTEAFF. The CDR3 DNA sequence: TGTGCCAGTAGTGCTCAGGGGGCGCGCACTGAAGCTTTCTTT.

The CDR3 reads CASSIQPGLAGPEQFF. CDR3 nucleotide sequence: TGTGCCAGCAGCATCCAGCCGGGACTAGCGGGACCTGAGCAGTTCTTC. The chain couples TRBV5-6 to TRBJ2-1; 13 nucleotides match TRBD2. In germline, CDR1 is SGHDT, CDR2 YYEEEE. There are 16 residues in the CDR3. Trimming removed 4 bases from V and 9 bases from J; junction bases left unmatched: 10.

This rearrangement joins TRBV9 to TRBJ1-2, with D possibly being TRBD1 (6 bases). Germline CDR1 and CDR2: SGDLS and YYNGEE. V was trimmed by 0 bases and J by 8 bases, leaving 23 bases between them. The CDR3 runs to 17 residues. Written as DNA, the CDR3 is TGTGCCAGCAGCGTAGCCCCGCGTACAGGGTCGGGATGGGGCTACACCTTC. Its protein is CASSVAPRTGSGWGYTF.

The chain uses TRBV5-1 and TRBJ2-5; 9 positions agree with TRBD1. Trimming cost V 0 bases and J 4 bases; bases outside gene matches: 4. Per germline, CDR1 SGHRS and CDR2 YFSETQ. The CDR3 is made up of 15 amino acids. In nucleotides, the CDR3 is TGCGCCAGCAGCTTGGGGACAGGGGATGGAGAGACCCAGTACTTC. This translates into CASSLGTGDGETQYF.

V and J are TRBV7-9 and TRBJ1-1; D unclear. Trimming removed 1 base at V and 0 bases at J, with 3 bases between. The CDR3 extends over 13 amino acids. Germline assignment: CDR1 SEHNR and CDR2 FQNEAQ (reference sequence). Here the CDR3 reads CASSLGMNTEAFF. CDR3 coding DNA: TGTGCCAGCAGCTTAGGGATGAACACTGAAGCTTTCTTT.

This clone was counted once. V usage is TRBV5-1 and J usage is TRBJ1-1; no firm D call. Trimming cost V 0 bases and J 0 bases, with 12 bases left between them. Germline V gene lookup returns CDR1 SGHRS and CDR2 YFSETQ. The CDR3 contains 16 residues. The CDR3 reads CASSLAVSGVNTEAFF. The CDR3 DNA follows: TGCGCCAGCAGCTTGGCCGTCTCTGGGGTGAACACTGAAGCTTTCTTT.

This clone was observed a few times. The chain carries TRBV18 and TRBJ1-5, with 8 nucleotides matching TRBD1. The CDR3 is 14 residues long. V lost 3 bases and J lost 7; bases outside the gene matches: 5. Germline assignment: CDR1 KGHSH and CDR2 LQKENI. The CDR3 DNA reads as TGTGCCAGCTCACCGGGACAGGCAGACCAGCCCCAGCATTTT. It encodes CASSPGQADQPQHF.

The CDR3 here is CASSLVWRENTGELFF. The CDR3 DNA sequence: TGCGCCAGCAGCTTGGTGTGGCGGGAGAACACCGGGGAGCTGTTTTTT. The J gene is TRBJ2-2, the V gene TRBV5-1; D may be TRBD2 (6 bases). V dropped 0 bases and J dropped 1 base, with 10 bases sitting between them. The CDR3 is 16 amino acids. Germline V CDR1 and CDR2: SGHRS, YFSETQ.